The 13 T cell receptor beta chains listed next were all sequenced from one sample in a study of cytomegalovirus exposure and HLA in healthy donors (dated by TCRdb to 2016 to 2017). The library was produced with the immunoSEQ multiplex PCR assay. The multiplex PCR relied on a mix of 60 forward primers for TCR Vbeta segments and 13 reverse primers for TCR Jbeta segments. This is the immuneACCESS table as TCRdb keeps it, with only in-frame sequences that have V and J called. A part of the clones is gone; compared with another copy, unresolved V genes explain less than half, and the rest is unexplained. For this sample there are some 110,000 clones; 70% appear just once. Of the sample, about 9% falls within the top ten clones. Sequenced: PBMCs. The source is a man in his thirties or forties in good health and CMV-seropositive.

This chain connects TRBV6-1 to TRBJ2-7, with TRBD1 matching over 9 bases. Trimming at V came to 5 bases and at J to 12 bases, leaving 11 bases not matched to a gene. Germline lookup yields CDR1 MNHNS and CDR2 SASEGT. There are 13 residues in the CDR3. The CDR3 sequence: CASSLSGQGAWYV. CDR3 bases: TGTGCCAGCAGTCTCTCGGGACAGGGAGCATGGTACGTC.

This chain uses TRBV19 with TRBJ2-3; tentative D call: TRBD1 (6 bases). Trimming shortened V by 1 base and J by 8 bases, and 10 bases separated the two germline ends. The CDR3 is 13 amino acids. The V gene's germline CDR1 is LNHDA and CDR2 SQIVND (reference sequence). CDR3 residues: CASSIGEGGTQYF. The CDR3 region has the DNA TGTGCCAGTAGTATAGGGGAAGGGGGTACGCAGTATTTT. The entire variable domain, with the rest obtained from reference TRBV19 and TRBJ2-3, is as follows: DGGITQSPKYLFRKEGQNVTLSCEQNLNHDAMYWYRQDPGQGLRLIYYSQIVNDFQKGDIAEGYSVSREKKESFPLTVTSAQKNPTAFYLCASSIGEGGTQYFGPGTRLTVL.

This clone was observed a few times. This CDR3 reads CASSPRGSYEQYF. The CDR3 DNA sequence: TGTGCCAGCAGCCCCAGGGGGTCGTACGAGCAGTACTTC. This chain links TRBV11-3 with TRBJ2-7, with 7 bases aligning to TRBD1. J was trimmed by 4 bases and V by 5 bases; bases with no gene match: 5. CDR1 SGHNT and CDR2 YENEEA come from the germline V gene. The CDR3 length is 13 residues.

The rearrangement links TRBV7-8 to TRBJ2-5; 7 nucleotides align to TRBD2. Trimming at V came to 5 bases and at J to 7 bases, leaving 16 bases not matched to a gene. The CDR3 covers 16 residues. CDR1 is SGHVS and CDR2 is FQNEAQ in the germline V gene. The CDR3 nucleotides read TGTGCCAGCAGCGGGAGGGAGGGACCCTATTACGGGACCCAGTACTTC. Translation: CASSGREGPYYGTQYF.

V and J are TRBV5-1 and TRBJ2-5, with 12 bases that match TRBD1. CDR3 length: 18 residues. Trimming took 1 base from V and 5 from J; bases not matched to a gene: 12. CDR1 is SGHRS, CDR2 YFSETQ, per germline. The CDR3 is CASSLRSAGTGGRETQYF. The DNA for the CDR3 is TGCGCCAGCAGCTTGAGGTCAGCTGGGACAGGGGGCAGGGAGACCCAGTACTTC.

The J gene is TRBJ1-1, the V gene TRBV5-1, with TRBD1 as a possible D gene (5 bases). V lost 0 bases, J lost 7 bases, and 16 bases lay in between. Looked up from germline, CDR1 is SGHRS and CDR2 is YFSETQ. CDR3 size: 15 residues. CDR3 sequence (DNA): TGCGCCAGCAGCTTGGCCACTGGGGCAGAGTTTGAAGCTTTCTTT. As protein: CASSLATGAEFEAFF.

This clone was seen only a few times. The genes are TRBV10-3 and TRBJ1-2; 7 bases map to TRBD1. This CDR3 contains 17 residues. CDR1 and CDR2 (germline): ENHRY, SYGVKD. Trimming removed 4 bases from V and 6 bases from J; junction bases left unmatched: 17. The chain's CDR3 is CAISVGLRGQVNDGYTF. CDR3 nucleotides: TGTGCCATCAGTGTTGGCTTGAGGGGGCAAGTAAATGATGGCTACACCTTC.

The V and J genes are TRBV29-1 and TRBJ2-5; no definite D call. This CDR3 is built from 13 residues. Germline V gives CDR1 SQVTM, CDR2 ANQGSEA. Trimming took 2 bases from V and 4 from J, leaving 11 bases between them. The CDR3 DNA is TGCAGCGTTGAAAGCACTCTAGGAGAGACCCAGTACTTC. Its translation is CSVESTLGETQYF.

The rearrangement joins TRBV10-3 to TRBJ2-5, with TRBD1 matching over 9 bases. The J call is in doubt because the DNA end fits TRBJ2-7 better. Germline CDR1 is ENHRY and CDR2 is SYGVKD. This CDR3 has 14 amino acids. This CDR3 is CAISPDRGSYEQYF. The CDR3 DNA reads as TGTGCCATCAGCCCAGACAGGGGGAGCTACGAGCAGTACTTC.

This clone came up once. CDR3 nucleotides: TGTGCCAGCAGTGACTCTCCAGGGACCTACAATGAGCAGTTCTTC. It translates to CASSDSPGTYNEQFF. V and J are TRBV6-4 and TRBJ2-1, with D tentatively TRBD1 (5 bases). V was shortened by 0 bases and J by 2 bases, with 8 bases between the two germline ends. Germline loops: CDR1 MRHNA, CDR2 SNTAGT. This CDR3 has 15 residues.

The V gene is TRBV5-6, the J gene TRBJ1-2, with a weak D call TRBD1 (6 bases). The V end was cut by 4 bases, the J end by 6 bases, with 13 bases between. The germline V gene has CDR1 SGHDT and CDR2 YYEEEE. The CDR3 consists of 13 residues. Here the CDR3 DNA reads TGTGCCAGCAGCCCGACAGGTATGGATGGCTACACCTTC. Translating gives CASSPTGMDGYTF.

This clone showed up just a few times. The rearrangement joins TRBV19 to TRBJ1-1; the match to TRBD1 covers 7 bases. Germline CDR1 and CDR2: LNHDA and SQIVND (reference sequence). Trimming removed 6 bases from V and 3 bases from J; junction bases left unmatched: 16. This CDR3 contains 17 residues. CDR3 residues: CASSLPWTGAGDTEAFF. The CDR3 DNA is TGTGCCAGTAGCTTACCCTGGACAGGCGCCGGGGACACTGAAGCTTTCTTT.

The V call is TRBV2, the J call TRBJ2-3; 14 bases align to TRBD2. V shed 6 bases and J 0 bases; nucleotides not matched to a gene: 8. Germline V CDR1 and CDR2: SNHLY, FYNNEI. The CDR3 is 18 residues long. The CDR3: CASRPRTSGGPSTDTQYF. The CDR3 nucleotides read TGTGCCAGCAGACCTAGGACTAGCGGGGGGCCTAGCACAGATACGCAGTATTTT.